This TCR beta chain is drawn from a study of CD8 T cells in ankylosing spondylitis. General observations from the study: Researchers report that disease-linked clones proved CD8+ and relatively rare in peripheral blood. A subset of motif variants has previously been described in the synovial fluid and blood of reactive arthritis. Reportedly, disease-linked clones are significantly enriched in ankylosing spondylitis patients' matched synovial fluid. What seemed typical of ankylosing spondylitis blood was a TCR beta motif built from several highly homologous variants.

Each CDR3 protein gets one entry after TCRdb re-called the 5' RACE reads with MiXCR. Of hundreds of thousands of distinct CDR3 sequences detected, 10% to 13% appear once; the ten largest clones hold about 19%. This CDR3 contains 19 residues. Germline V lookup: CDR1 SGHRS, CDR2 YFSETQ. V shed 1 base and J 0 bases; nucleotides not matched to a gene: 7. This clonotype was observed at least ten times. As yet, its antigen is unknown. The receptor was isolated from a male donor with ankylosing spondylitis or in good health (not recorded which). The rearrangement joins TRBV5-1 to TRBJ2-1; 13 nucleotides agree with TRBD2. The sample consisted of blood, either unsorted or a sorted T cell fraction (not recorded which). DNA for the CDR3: TGCGCCAGCAGCTTGAGTGGACTAGCGGGGGCCCGCTCCTACAATGAGCAGTTCTTC. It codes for CASSLSGLAGARSYNEQFF.